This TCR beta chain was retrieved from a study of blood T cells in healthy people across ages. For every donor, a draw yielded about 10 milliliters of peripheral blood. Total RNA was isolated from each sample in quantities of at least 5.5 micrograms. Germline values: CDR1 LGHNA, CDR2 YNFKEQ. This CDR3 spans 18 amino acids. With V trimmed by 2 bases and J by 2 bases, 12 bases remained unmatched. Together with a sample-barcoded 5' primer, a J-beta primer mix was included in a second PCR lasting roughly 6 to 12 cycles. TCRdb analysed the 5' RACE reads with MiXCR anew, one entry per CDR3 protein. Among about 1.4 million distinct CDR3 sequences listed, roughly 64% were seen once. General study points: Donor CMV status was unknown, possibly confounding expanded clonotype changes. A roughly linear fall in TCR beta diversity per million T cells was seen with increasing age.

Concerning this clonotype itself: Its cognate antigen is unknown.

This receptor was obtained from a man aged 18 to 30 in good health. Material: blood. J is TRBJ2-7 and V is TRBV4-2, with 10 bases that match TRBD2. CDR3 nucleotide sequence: TGTGCCAGCAGCCAACTAAGTCCGGATAGCGGGAGGCCCTACGAGCAGTACTTC. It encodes CASSQLSPDSGRPYEQYF.